The 9 T cell receptor beta chains listed next were all sequenced from one sample in a study of regulatory T cells in long-lasting Graves disease. CDR3-region Arm-PCR and iRepertoire HTBI primers produced the TCR beta libraries. TCRdb fed the multiplex PCR reads into MiXCR, producing one record per CDR3 protein. The sample consists of approximately 690,000 distinct CDR3 sequences, 30% of them appearing once. Time point given: persistent/refractory GD, antithyroid drugs over 5 years with positive TRAb. From RNA extracted from PBMCs, the TCR library was made. Sequencing was performed on peripheral blood mononuclear cells (PBMCs), taken when the disease was refractory, from a patient treated with antithyroid drugs. The receptors here all came from a female donor with Graves disease.

In its sample, this clonotype was seen many times. The CDR3 sequence: CSARDSGSSYEQYF. The CDR3 nucleotides are TGCAGTGCTAGAGATTCGGGCAGCTCCTACGAGCAGTACTTC. V is TRBV20-1 and J is TRBJ2-7; the D is unclear. Germline CDR1 and CDR2: DFQATT and SNEGSKA (reference sequence). This CDR3 contains 14 residues. V lost 0 bases to trimming and J lost 0 bases, with 9 bases between them.

This clonotype has a handful of counts. V is TRBV6-2 or TRBV6-3 and J is TRBJ1-6; D not certain. CDR1 MNHEY and CDR2 SVGEGT come from the germline V gene. The CDR3 length is 12 residues. The V end was cut by 7 bases, the J end by 9 bases, with 10 bases between. The CDR3 reads CASTSVISPLHF. The DNA of the CDR3 is TGTGCCAGCACGTCCGTGATTTCACCCCTCCACTTT.

This clonotype was detected many times. The gene calls are TRBV11-1 and TRBJ1-4; weak D call: TRBD1 (6 bases). Germline V gene lookup returns CDR1 SGHAT and CDR2 FQDESV (reference sequence). V was pared by 5 bases and J by 0 bases, with 10 bases between. The CDR3 loop spans 15 amino acids. This CDR3 is CASSRGQATNEKLFF. The DNA for the CDR3 is TGTGCCAGCAGCAGGGGACAAGCAACTAATGAAAAACTGTTTTTT. The full variable domain, its missing parts supplied by reference TRBV11-1 and TRBJ1-4, is EAEVAQSPRYKITEKSQAVAFWCDPISGHATLYWYRQILGQGPELLVQFQDESVVDDSQLPKDRFSAERLKGVDSTLKIQPAELGDSAMYLCASSRGQATNEKLFFGSGTQLSVL.

The V call is TRBV19, the J call TRBJ1-1; D is undetermined. Trimming took 7 bases from V and 3 from J, leaving 12 bases between them. The germline gives CDR1 LNHDA, CDR2 SQIVND (reference sequence). This CDR3 has 13 amino acids. The CDR3 region is CASKEVMDTEAFF. CDR3 DNA: TGTGCCAGTAAGGAGGTAATGGACACTGAAGCTTTCTTT.

V usage is TRBV27 and J usage is TRBJ1-5, with 7 bases lining up with TRBD1. Germline CDR1 reads MNHEY; CDR2 reads SMNVEV (reference sequence). This CDR3 is built from 17 residues. J gave up 4 bases and V 1 base, and 10 bases lay outside the gene matches. This CDR3 reads CASSLLANRGQNQPQHF. The DNA of the CDR3 is TGTGCCAGCAGTTTATTGGCCAATAGGGGGCAGAATCAGCCCCAGCATTTT.

This clonotype came up many times. CDR3 amino acids: CASSSSAQGRSSPLHF. The CDR3 nucleotides read TGTGCCAGCAGCTCCTCGGCACAGGGGCGCAGTTCACCCCTCCACTTT. This rearrangement joins TRBV11-2 to TRBJ1-6, with 7 nucleotides matching TRBD1. The CDR3 contains 16 residues. Per germline, CDR1 SGHAT and CDR2 FQNNGV. Germline trimming cut 4 bases from V and 9 bases from J; bases unmatched to any gene: 12.

This clonotype was seen a handful of times. The chain joins TRBV19 to TRBJ1-4, with 9 bases matching TRBD1. The germline CDR1 and CDR2 sequences are LNHDA and SQIVND (reference sequence). The V and J ends lost 8 bases and 7 bases, in that order; junction bases with no gene match: 5. The CDR3 runs to 13 residues. The chain's CDR3 is CASGQGRGEKLFF. The CDR3, as DNA: TGTGCCAGTGGACAGGGGCGAGGTGAAAAACTGTTTTTT.

This clonotype was recorded a few times. The chain couples TRBV3-1 to TRBJ2-2; 7 bases match TRBD2. Germline V CDR1 and CDR2: LGHDT, YNNKEL (reference sequence). The ends lost 4 bases at V and 4 bases at J; junction bases unmatched: 3. The CDR3 contains 14 residues. DNA of the CDR3: TGTGCCAGCAGCCCACTAGCGCTCACCGGGGAGCTGTTTTTT. Its translation: CASSPLALTGELFF.

This clonotype was counted only a few times. This chain links TRBV5-1 with TRBJ2-2, with TRBD2 identical over 10 bases. The CDR3 loop spans 16 amino acids. Trimming took 3 bases from V and 1 from J; bases not matched to a gene: 3. Germline V CDR1 and CDR2: SGHRS, YFSETQ. The CDR3 nucleotides are TGCGCCAGCAGCTACCGGACTAGCGGGAACACCGGGGAGCTGTTTTTT. This gives the protein CASSYRTSGNTGELFF.